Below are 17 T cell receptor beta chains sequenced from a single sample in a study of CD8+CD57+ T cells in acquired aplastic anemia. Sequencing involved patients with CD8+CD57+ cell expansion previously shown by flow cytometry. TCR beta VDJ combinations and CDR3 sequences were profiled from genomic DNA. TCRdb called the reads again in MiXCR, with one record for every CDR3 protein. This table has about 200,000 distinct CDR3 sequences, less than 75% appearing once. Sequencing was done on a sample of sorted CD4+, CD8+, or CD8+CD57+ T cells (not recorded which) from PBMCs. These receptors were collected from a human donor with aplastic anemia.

CDR3 protein: CAIKSGGGYTF. CDR3 bases: TGTGCCATCAAGTCGGGAGGTGGCTACACCTTC. The V and J genes are TRBV7-2 and TRBJ1-2; no reliable D call. Trimming removed 10 bases from V and 7 bases from J, with 13 bases in between. This CDR3 comprises 11 residues. The germline CDR1 and CDR2 sequences are SGHTA and FQGNSA.

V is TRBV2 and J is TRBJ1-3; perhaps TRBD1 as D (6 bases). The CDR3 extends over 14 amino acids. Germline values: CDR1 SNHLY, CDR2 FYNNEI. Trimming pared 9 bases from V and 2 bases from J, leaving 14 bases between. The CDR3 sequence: CARMDSLPGNTIYF. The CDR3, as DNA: TGTGCCAGGATGGACAGCCTCCCTGGAAACACCATATATTTT. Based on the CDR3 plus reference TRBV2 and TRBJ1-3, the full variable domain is EPEVTQTPSHQVTQMGQEVILRCVPISNHLYFYWYRQILGQKVEFLVSFYNNEISEKSEIFDDQFSVERPDGSNFTLKIRSTKLEDSAMYFCARMDSLPGNTIYFGEGSWLTVV.

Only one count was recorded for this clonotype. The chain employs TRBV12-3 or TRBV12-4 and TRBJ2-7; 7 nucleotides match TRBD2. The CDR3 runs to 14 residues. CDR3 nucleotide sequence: TGTGCCAGCGGTTTCGGGCTAGCGGACTACGAGCAGTACGTC. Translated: CASGFGLADYEQYV.

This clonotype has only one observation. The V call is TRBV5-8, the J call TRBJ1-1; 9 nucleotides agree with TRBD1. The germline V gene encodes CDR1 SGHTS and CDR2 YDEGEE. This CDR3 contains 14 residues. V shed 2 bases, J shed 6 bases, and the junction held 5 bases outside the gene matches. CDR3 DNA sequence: TGTGCCAGCAGCTTAGGGACAGGGTCCGCTGAAGCTTTCTTT. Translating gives CASSLGTGSAEAFF.

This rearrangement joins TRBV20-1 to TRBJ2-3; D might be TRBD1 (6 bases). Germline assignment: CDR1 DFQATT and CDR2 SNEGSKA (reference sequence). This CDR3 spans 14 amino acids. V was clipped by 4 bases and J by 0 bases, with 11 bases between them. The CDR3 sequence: CSANRDLSTDTQYF. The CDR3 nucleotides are TGCAGTGCTAACAGGGATCTTAGCACAGATACGCAGTATTTT.

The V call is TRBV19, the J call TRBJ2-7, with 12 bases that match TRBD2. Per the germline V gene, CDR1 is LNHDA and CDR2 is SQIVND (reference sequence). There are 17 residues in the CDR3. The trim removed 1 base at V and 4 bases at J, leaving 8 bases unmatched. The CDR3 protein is CASSIARLAGASYEQYF. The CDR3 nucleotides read TGTGCCAGTAGTATAGCCCGACTAGCGGGAGCTAGTTACGAGCAGTACTTC.

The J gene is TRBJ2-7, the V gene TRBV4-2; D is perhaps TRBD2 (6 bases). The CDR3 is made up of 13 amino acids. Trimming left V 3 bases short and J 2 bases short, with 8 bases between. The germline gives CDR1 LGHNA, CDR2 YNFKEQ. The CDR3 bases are TGTGCCAGCAGCCAGGACTATACCTACGAGCAGTACTTC. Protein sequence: CASSQDYTYEQYF.

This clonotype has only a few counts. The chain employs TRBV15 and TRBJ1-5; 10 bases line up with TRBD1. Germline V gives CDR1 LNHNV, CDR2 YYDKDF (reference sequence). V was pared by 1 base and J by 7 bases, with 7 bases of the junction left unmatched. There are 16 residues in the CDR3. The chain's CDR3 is CATSRASTGGGQPQHF. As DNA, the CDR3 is TGTGCCACCAGCAGAGCCTCGACAGGGGGCGGGCAGCCCCAGCATTTT. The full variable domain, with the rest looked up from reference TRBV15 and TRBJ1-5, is DAMVIQNPRYQVTQFGKPVTLSCSQTLNHNVMYWYQQKSSQAPKLLFHYYDKDFNNEADTPDNFQSRRPNTSFCFLDIRSPGLGDTAMYLCATSRASTGGGQPQHFGDGTRLSIL.

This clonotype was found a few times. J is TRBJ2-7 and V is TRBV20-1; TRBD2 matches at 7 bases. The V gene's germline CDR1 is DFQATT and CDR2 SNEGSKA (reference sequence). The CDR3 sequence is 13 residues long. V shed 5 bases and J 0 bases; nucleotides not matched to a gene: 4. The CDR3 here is CSAGRGSSYEQYF. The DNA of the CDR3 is TGCAGTGCTGGGCGGGGGTCCTCCTACGAGCAGTACTTC.

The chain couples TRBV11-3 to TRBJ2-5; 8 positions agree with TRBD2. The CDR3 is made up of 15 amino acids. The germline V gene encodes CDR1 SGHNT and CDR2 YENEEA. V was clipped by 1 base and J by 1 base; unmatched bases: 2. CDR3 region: CASSLAGGPQETQYF. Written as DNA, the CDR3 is TGTGCCAGCAGCTTAGCGGGAGGGCCCCAAGAGACCCAGTACTTC.

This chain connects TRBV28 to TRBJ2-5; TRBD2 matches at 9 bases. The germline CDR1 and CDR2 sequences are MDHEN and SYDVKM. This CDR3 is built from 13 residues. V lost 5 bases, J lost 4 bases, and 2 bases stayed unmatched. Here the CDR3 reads CASSPTSGETQYF. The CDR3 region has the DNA TGTGCCAGCAGTCCGACTAGCGGAGAGACCCAGTACTTC.

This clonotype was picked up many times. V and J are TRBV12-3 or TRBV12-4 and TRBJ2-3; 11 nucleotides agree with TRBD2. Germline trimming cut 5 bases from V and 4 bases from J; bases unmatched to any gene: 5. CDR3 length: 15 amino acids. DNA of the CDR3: TGTGCCAGCAGTAGTAGCGGGGGGGCATCAGATACGCAGTATTTT. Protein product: CASSSSGGASDTQYF.

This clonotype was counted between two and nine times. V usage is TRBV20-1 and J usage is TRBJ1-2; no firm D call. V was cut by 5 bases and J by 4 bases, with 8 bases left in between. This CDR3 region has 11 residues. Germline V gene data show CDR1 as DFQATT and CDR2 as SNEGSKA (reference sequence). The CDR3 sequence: CSAQTVYGYTF. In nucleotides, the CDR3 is TGCAGTGCTCAGACTGTCTATGGCTACACCTTC.

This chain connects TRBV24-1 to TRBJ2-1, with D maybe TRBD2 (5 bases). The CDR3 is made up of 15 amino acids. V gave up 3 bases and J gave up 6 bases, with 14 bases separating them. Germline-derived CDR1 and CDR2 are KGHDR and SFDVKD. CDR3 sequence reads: CATSDPPAGVNEQFF. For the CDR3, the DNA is TGTGCCACCAGTGATCCCCCGGCCGGGGTCAATGAGCAGTTCTTC.

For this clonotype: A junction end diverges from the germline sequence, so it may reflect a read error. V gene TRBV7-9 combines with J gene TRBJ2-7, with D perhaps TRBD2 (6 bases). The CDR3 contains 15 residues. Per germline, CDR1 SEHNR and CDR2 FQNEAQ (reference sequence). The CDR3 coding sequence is TGCGCCAGCAGCCACTCGCGGGGAAGCTCCTACGAGCAGTACTTC. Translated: CASSHSRGSSYEQYF. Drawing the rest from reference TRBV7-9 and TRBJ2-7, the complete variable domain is DTGVSQNPRHKITKRGQNVTFRCDPISEHNRLYWYRQTLGQGPEFLTYFQNEAQLEKSRLLSDRFSAERPKGSFSTLEIQRTEQGDSAMYLCASSHSRGSSYEQYFGPGTRLTVT.

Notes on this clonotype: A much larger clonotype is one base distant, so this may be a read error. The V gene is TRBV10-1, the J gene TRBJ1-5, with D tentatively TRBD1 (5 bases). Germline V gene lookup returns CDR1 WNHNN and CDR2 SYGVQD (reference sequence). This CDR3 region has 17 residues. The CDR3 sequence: CASKAWGMSTGNQPQHF. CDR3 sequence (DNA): TGTGCCAGCAAGGCTTGGGGCATGAGTACGGGCAATCAGCCCCAGCATTTT.

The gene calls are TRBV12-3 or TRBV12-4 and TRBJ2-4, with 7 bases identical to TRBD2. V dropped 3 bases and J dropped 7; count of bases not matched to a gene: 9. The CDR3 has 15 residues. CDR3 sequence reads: CASSFRAGSENIQYF. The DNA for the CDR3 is TGTGCCAGCAGTTTCCGAGCGGGGAGTGAGAACATTCAGTACTTC.